The source of this TCR beta chain is a study of T cells after yellow fever vaccination. The ends were cut back, 1 base at V and 1 base at J, with 10 bases in the middle. The CDR3 has 14 residues. CDR1 is DFQATT and CDR2 is SNEGSKA in the germline V gene (reference sequence). A single record per CDR3 protein comes from TCRdb applying MiXCR to the 5' RACE reads. The table includes some 560,000 distinct CDR3 sequences, roughly 17% detected once. The material sequenced was PBMCs, taken 4 to 5 days after the first yellow fever vaccination. This clonotype was sampled from a man between 18 and 35 years old who received the YFV17D yellow fever vaccine. The gene calls are TRBV20-1 and TRBJ1-1; tentative D call: TRBD1 (5 bases). The CDR3 nucleotides are TGCAGTGCTAGAGTTGGGGGAAGGAACACTGAAGCTTTCTTT. Translated, it gives CSARVGGRNTEAFF.